The text below deals with one T cell receptor (beta chain). Frequency shows this clonotype is medium-sized (0.01 to 0.1%); no count was noted. Its antigen specificity is not known. A Human TCR Profiling Kit was used to prepare UMI-labeled 5' RACE TCRbeta libraries. Every TCRbeta library was prepared in parallel, with the same number of PCR cycles used for all of the libraries. On the study's bioinformatics: Each TCRbeta library contained between about 2,800 and 20,000 functional CDR3beta clonotypes. UMI extraction and consensus assembly used MIGEC 1.2.9, requiring at least three reads per UMI. MiXCR 3.0.3 was used to extract in-frame CDR3beta repertoires. Each sample was downsampled to 42,000 randomly selected UMIs before diversity metrics were computed in VDJtools 1.2.1. For the top 3,000 clones of each sample pair, the repertoire overlap metrics D, R and F2 were calculated in VDJtools. Based on TCRdb reprocessing of the reads, there is one entry per CDR3 protein sequence, and DNA is missing. TCRdb assigned the V and J calls; the authors' analysis was not used. The table kept for this sample lists roughly 17,000 distinct CDR3 sequences. The ten most abundant clones make up about 5.4% of the sample.

This record belongs to a study of human CD8 memory T cell subsets (dated by TCRdb to the early 2020s). Turning to the overall study: The clonal relationships among stem-like (TSTEM), progenitor exhausted-like (TPEX) and effector memory CD8+ T cell subsets were assessed by comparing the TCRbeta repertoires of these subsets. TCRbeta repertoires were obtained from six or seven donors, each contributing TSTEM, TPEX and effector memory subsets.

General study outcomes and caveats: Similarly high normalized Shannon-Wiener diversity was shown by TSTEM and TPEX subsets, whereas comparatively lower diversity was seen in effector memory subsets. Only TCRbeta chains were sequenced, and repertoire comparisons rested on 6 or 7 donors tested with paired t-tests and Bonferroni correction. Both stem-like subsets shared clonotypes with effector memory cells, but TSTEM and TPEX repertoires overlapped minimally, suggesting distinct antigen spectra. Greater repertoire diversity in TSTEM than in TPEX subsets was suggested by Chao1 estimates, potentially reflecting a broader range of specificities.

Peripheral blood mononuclear cells were isolated from healthy donor buffy coats by density gradient separation. The study enriched total CD8+ T cells through negative magnetic separation using EasySep or MojoSort CD8+ T cell isolation kits. An RNeasy Mini Kit was used to extract total RNA from duplicate vials of some 160,000 sorted CD8+ T cells per subset. PBMCs were used either fresh or after being cryopreserved in fetal bovine serum containing approximately 10% DMSO. Fluorescence-activated cell sorting on a FACSAria III was used to sort the CD8+ T cell subsets to purity. The CDR3 starts with the cysteine, ends with the phenylalanine, and has 11 residues. No coding sequence is recorded. According to the germline V gene, CDR1 reads MDHEN and CDR2 reads SYDVKM.

Sequenced sample: CD8+ T cells from PBMCs. The rearrangement combines TRBV28 with TRBJ2-7; TCRdb's D gene call, TRBD2, goes unchecked for lack of DNA. The TCR originated in a human donor in good health. The CDR3 protein sequence reads: CASSLGVEQYF.